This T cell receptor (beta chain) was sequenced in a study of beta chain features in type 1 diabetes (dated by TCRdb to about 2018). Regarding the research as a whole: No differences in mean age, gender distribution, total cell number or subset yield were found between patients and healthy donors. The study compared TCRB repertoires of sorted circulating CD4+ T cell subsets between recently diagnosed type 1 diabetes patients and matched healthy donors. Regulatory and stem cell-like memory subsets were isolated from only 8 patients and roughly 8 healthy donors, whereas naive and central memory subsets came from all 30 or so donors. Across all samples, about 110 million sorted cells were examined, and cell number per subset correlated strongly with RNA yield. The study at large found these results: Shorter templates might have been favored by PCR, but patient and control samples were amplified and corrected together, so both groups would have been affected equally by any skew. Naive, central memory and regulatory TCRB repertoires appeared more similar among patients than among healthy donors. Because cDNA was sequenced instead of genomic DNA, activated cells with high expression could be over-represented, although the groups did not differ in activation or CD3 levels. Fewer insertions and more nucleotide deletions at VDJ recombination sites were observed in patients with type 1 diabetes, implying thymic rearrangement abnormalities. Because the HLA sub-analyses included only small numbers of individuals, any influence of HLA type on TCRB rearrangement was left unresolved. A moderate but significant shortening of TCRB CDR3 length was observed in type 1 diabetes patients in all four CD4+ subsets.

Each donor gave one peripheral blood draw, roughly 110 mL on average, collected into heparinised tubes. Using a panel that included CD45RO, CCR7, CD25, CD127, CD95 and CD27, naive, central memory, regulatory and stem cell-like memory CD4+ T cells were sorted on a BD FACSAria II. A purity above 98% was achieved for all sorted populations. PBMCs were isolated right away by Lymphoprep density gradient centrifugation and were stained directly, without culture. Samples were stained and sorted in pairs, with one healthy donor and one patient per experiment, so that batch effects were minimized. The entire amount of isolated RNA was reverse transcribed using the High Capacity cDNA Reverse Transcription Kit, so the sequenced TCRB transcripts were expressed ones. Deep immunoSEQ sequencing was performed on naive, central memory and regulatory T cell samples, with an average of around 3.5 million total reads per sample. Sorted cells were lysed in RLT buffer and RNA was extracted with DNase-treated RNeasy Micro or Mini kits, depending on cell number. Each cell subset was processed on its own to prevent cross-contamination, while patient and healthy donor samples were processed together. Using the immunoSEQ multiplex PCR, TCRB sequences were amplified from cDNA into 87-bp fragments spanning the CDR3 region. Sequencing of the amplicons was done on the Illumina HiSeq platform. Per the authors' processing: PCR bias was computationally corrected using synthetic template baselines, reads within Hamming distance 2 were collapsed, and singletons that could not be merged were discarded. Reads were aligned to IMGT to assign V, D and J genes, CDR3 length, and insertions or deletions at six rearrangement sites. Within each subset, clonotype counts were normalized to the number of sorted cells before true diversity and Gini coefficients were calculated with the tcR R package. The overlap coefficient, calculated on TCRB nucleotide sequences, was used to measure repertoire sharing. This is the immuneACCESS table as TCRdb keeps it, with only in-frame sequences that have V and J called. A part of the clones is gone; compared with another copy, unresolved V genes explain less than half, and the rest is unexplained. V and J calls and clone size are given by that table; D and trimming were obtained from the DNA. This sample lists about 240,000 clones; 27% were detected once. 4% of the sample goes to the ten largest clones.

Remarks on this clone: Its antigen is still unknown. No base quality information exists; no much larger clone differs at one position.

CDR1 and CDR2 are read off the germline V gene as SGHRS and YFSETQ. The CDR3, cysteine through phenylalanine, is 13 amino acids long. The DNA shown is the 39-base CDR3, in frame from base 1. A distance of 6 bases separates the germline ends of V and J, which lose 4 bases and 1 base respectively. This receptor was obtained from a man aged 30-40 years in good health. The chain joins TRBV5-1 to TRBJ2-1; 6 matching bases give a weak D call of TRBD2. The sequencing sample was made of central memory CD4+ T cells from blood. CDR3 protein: CASSAGSYNEQFF. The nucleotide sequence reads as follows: TGCGCCAGCAGCGCGGGGTCCTACAATGAGCAGTTCTTC.